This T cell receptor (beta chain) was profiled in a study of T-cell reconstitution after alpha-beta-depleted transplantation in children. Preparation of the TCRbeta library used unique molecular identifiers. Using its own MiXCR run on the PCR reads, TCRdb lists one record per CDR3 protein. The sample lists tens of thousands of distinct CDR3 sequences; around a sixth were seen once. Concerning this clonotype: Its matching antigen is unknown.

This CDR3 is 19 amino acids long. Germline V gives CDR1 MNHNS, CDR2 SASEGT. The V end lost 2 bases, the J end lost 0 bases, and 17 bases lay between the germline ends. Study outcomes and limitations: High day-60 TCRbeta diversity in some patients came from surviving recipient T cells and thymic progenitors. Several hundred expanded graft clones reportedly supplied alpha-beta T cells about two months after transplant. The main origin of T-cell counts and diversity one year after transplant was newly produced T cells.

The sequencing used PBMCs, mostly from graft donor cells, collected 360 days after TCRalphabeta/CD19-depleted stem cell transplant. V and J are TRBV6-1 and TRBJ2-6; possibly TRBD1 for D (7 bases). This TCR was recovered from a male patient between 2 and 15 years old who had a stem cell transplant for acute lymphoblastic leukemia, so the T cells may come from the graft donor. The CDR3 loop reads CASSEIGGTAFSGANVLTF. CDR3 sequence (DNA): TGTGCCAGCAGTGAAATAGGGGGGACAGCCTTCTCTGGGGCCAACGTCCTGACTTTC.